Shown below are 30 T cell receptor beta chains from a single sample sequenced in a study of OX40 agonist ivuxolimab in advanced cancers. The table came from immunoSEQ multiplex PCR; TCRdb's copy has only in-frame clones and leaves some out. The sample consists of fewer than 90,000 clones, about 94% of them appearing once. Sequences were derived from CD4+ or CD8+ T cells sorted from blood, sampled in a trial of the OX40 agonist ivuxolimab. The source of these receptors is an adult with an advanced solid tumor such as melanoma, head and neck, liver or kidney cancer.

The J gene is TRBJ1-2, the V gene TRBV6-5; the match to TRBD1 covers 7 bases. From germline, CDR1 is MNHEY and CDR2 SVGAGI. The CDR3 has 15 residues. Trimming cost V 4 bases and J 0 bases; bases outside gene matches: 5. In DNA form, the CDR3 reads TGTGCCAGCAGTTCCCGACAGGGAGCTAACTATGGCTACACCTTC. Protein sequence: CASSSRQGANYGYTF.

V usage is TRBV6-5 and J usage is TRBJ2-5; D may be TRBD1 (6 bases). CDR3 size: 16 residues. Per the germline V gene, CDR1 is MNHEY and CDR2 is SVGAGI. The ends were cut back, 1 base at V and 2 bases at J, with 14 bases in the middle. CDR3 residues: CASSYYAGTSQETQYF. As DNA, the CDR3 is TGTGCCAGCAGTTACTATGCCGGGACAAGTCAAGAGACCCAGTACTTC.

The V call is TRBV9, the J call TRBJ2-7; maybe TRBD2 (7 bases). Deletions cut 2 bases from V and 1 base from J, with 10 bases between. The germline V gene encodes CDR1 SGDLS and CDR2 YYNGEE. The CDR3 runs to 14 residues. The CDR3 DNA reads TGTGCCAGCAGCGTCGAGGGGGGGTCCTACGAGCAGTACTTC. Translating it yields CASSVEGGSYEQYF.

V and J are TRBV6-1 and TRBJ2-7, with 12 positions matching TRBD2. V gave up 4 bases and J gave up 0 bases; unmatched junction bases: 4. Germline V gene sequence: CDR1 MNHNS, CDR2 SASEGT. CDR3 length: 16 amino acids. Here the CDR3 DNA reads TGTGCCAGCAGTGGAGGACTAGCGGGGACCTCCTACGAGCAGTACTTC. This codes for CASSGGLAGTSYEQYF.

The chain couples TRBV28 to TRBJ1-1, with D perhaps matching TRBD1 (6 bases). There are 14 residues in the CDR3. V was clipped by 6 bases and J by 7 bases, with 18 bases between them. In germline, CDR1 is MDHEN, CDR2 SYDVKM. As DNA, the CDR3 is TGTGCCAGCAGCATTACCCCACAGGGAGATGAAGCTTTCTTT. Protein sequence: CASSITPQGDEAFF.

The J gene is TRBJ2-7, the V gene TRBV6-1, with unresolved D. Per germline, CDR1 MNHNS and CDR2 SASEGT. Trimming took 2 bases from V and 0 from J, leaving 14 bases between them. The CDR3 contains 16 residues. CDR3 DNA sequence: TGTGCCAGCAGTGAATTTGAGGCAAGCAACTCCTACGAGCAGTACTTC. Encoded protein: CASSEFEASNSYEQYF.

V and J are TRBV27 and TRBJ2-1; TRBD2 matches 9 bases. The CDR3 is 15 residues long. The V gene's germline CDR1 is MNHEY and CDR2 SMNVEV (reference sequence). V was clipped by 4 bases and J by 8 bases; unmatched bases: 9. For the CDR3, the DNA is TGTGCCAGCAGTTCCCGTAGCGGGAGAGGCTATGAGCAGTTCTTC. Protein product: CASSSRSGRGYEQFF.

The CDR3 coding sequence is TGTGCCAGCAGCCTAGTTGAGCAGTTCTTC. It translates to CASSLVEQFF. V usage is TRBV2 and J usage is TRBJ2-1; D unresolved. Per germline, CDR1 SNHLY and CDR2 FYNNEI. Trimming stripped 6 bases from V and 9 bases from J, with 6 bases between. There are 10 residues in the CDR3.

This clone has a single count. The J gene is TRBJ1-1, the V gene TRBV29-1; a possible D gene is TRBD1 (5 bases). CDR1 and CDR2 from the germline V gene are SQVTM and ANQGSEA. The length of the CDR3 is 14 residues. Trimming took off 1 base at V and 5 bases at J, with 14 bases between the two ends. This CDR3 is CSVEGSEGRTEAFF. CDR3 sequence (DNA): TGCAGCGTTGAAGGTTCCGAGGGACGTACTGAAGCTTTCTTT.

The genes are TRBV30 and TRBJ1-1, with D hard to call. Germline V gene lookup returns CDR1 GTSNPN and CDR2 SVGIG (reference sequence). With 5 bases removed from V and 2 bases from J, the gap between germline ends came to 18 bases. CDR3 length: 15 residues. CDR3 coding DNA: TGTGCCTGGGAGACCTTTGACGGAAGAAACACTGAAGCTTTCTTT. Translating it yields CAWETFDGRNTEAFF.

The chain's CDR3 is CASSLRVEGGLKYGYTF. CDR3 sequence (DNA): TGTGCCAGCAGTTTAAGGGTTGAGGGGGGGTTGAAGTATGGCTACACCTTC. The rearrangement joins TRBV28 to TRBJ1-2; perhaps TRBD1 as D (6 bases). This CDR3 region has 17 residues. Trimming cost V 2 bases and J 5 bases, with 21 bases left between them. Per the germline V gene, CDR1 is MDHEN and CDR2 is SYDVKM.

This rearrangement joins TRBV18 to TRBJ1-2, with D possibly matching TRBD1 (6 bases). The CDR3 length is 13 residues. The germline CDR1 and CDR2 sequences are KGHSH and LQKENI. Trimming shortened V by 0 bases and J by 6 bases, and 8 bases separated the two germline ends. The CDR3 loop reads CASSPPAGDGYTF. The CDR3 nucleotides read TGTGCCAGCTCACCACCGGCAGGGGATGGCTACACCTTC.

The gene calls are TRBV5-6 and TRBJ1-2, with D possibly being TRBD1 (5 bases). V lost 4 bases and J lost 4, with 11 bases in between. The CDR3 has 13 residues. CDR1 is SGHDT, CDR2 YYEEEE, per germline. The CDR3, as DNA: TGTGCCAGCAGCGTCGGGGCTGGCTATGGCTACACCTTC. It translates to CASSVGAGYGYTF.

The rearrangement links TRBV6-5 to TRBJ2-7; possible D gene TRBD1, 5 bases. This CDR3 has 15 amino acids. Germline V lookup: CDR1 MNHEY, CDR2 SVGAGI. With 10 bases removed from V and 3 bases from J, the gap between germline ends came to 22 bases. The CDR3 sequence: CATKVFDRLDYEQYF. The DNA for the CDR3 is TGTGCCACCAAGGTGTTTGACAGATTAGACTACGAGCAGTACTTC.

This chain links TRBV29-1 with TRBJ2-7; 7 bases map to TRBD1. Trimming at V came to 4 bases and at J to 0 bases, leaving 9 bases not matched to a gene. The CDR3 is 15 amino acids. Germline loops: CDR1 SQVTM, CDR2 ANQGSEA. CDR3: CSVAGTAHSSYEQYF. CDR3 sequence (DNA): TGCAGCGTTGCAGGGACAGCTCATAGCTCCTACGAGCAGTACTTC.

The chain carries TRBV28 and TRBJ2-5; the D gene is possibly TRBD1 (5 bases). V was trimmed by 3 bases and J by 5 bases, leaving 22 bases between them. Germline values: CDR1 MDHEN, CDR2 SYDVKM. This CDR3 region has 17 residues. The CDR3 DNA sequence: TGTGCCAGCAGTTTCCGCCGACAGACTCTTCAAGAGGAGACCCAGTACTTC. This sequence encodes CASSFRRQTLQEETQYF.

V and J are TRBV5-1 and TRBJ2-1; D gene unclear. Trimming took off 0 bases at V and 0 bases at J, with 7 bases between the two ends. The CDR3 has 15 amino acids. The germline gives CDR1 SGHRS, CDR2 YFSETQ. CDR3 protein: CASSLGQSSYNEQFF. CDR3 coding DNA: TGCGCCAGCAGCTTGGGGCAGAGCTCCTACAATGAGCAGTTCTTC.

In DNA form, the CDR3 reads TGTGCCAGCAGCCTTATCAGGGATAGCAATCAGCCCCAGCATTTT. Amino acids: CASSLIRDSNQPQHF. The genes are TRBV28 and TRBJ1-5; D perhaps matches TRBD1 (5 bases). The CDR3 is 15 amino acids. Germline V gene lookup returns CDR1 MDHEN and CDR2 SYDVKM. Deletions cut 6 bases from V and 0 bases from J, with 12 bases between.

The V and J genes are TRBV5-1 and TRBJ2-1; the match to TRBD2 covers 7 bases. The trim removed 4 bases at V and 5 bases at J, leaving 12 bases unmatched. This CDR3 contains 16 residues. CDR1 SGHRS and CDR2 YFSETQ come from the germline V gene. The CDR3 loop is CASSLLAGSLNNEQFF. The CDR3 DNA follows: TGCGCCAGCAGCCTCTTAGCGGGCTCACTTAACAATGAGCAGTTCTTC. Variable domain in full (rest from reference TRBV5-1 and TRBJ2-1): KAGVTQTPRYLIKTRGQQVTLSCSPISGHRSVSWYQQTPGQGLQFLFEYFSETQRNKGNFPGRFSGRQFSNSRSEMNVSTLELGDSALYLCASSLLAGSLNNEQFFGPGTRLTVL.

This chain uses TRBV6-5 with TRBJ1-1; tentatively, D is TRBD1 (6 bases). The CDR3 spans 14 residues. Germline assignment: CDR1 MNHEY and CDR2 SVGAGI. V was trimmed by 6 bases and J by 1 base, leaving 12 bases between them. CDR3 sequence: CASSSGASNTEAFF. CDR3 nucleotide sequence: TGTGCCAGCAGCTCAGGGGCGTCGAACACTGAAGCTTTCTTT.

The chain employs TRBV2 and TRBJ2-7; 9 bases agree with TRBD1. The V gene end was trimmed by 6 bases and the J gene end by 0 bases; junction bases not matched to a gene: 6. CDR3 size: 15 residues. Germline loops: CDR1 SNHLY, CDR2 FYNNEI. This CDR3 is CASRWGQGGSYEQYF. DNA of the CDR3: TGTGCCAGCAGATGGGGACAGGGAGGCTCCTACGAGCAGTACTTC.

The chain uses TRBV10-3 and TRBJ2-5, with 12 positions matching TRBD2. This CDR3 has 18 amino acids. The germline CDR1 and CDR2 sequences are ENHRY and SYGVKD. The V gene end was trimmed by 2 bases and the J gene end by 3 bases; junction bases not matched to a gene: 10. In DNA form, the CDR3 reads TGTGCCATCAGTGAGGAGGATCTAGCGGGAGGGGAAAAAGAGACCCAGTACTTC. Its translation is CAISEEDLAGGEKETQYF.

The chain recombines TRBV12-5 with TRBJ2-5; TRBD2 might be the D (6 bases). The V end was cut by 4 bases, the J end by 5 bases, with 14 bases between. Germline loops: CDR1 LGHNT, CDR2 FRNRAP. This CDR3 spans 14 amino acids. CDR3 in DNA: TGTGCTAGTGGTTCCGGGGCAGGGAGGGAGACCCAGTACTTC. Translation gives CASGSGAGRETQYF. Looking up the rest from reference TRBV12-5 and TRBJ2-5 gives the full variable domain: DARVTQTPRHKVTEMGQEVTMRCQPILGHNTVFWYRQTMMQGLELLAYFRNRAPLDDSGMPKDRFSAEMPDATLATLKIQPSEPRDSAVYFCASGSGAGRETQYFGPGTRLLVL.

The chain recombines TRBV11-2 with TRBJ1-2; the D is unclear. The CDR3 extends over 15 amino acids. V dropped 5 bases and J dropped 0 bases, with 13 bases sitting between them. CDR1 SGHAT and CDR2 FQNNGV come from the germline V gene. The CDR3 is CASSPSDGSNYGYTF. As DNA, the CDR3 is TGTGCCAGCAGCCCTTCGGACGGTTCTAACTATGGCTACACCTTC. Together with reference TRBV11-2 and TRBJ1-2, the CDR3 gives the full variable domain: EAGVAQSPRYKIIEKRQSVAFWCNPISGHATLYWYQQILGQGPKLLIQFQNNGVVDDSQLPKDRFSAERLKGVDSTLKIQPAKLEDSAVYLCASSPSDGSNYGYTFGSGTRLTVV.

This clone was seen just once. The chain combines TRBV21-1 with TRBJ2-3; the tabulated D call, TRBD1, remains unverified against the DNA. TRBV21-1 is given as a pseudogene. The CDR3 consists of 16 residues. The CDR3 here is CASSKGGTGKTDTQYF. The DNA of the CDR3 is TGTGCCAGCAGCAAAGGGGGGACAGGGAAGACAGATACGCAGTATTTT.

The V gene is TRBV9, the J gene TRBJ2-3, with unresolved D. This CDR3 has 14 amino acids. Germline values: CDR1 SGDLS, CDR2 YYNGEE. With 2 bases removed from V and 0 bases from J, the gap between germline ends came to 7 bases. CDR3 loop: CASSVGGSTDTQYF. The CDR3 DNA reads TGTGCCAGCAGCGTGGGCGGAAGCACAGATACGCAGTATTTT.

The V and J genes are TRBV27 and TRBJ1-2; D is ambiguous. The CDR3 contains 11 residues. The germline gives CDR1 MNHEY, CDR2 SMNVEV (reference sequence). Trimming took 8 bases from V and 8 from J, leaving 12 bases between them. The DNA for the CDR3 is TGTGCCAGCGGAGCCTACGGGGGCTACACCTTC. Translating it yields CASGAYGGYTF.

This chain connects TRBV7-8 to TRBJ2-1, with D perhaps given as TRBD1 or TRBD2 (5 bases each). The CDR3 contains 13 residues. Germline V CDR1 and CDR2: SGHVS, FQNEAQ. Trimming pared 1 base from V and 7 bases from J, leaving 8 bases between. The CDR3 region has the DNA TGTGCCAGCAGCTTAGGATGGGGGAATGAGCAGTTCTTC. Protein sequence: CASSLGWGNEQFF.

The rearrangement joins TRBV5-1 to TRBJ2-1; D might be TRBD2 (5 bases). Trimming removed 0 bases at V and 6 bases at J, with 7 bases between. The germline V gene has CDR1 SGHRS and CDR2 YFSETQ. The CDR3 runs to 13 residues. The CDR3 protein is CASSLAEGNEQFF. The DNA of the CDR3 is TGCGCCAGCAGCTTGGCCGAGGGCAATGAGCAGTTCTTC.

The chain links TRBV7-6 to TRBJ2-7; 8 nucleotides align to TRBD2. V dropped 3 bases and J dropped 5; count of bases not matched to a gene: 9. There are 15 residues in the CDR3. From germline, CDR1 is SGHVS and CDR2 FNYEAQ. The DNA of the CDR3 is TGTGCCAGCAGCTTTAGCGGGGAGATTGGAGACGAGCAGTACTTC. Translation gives CASSFSGEIGDEQYF.